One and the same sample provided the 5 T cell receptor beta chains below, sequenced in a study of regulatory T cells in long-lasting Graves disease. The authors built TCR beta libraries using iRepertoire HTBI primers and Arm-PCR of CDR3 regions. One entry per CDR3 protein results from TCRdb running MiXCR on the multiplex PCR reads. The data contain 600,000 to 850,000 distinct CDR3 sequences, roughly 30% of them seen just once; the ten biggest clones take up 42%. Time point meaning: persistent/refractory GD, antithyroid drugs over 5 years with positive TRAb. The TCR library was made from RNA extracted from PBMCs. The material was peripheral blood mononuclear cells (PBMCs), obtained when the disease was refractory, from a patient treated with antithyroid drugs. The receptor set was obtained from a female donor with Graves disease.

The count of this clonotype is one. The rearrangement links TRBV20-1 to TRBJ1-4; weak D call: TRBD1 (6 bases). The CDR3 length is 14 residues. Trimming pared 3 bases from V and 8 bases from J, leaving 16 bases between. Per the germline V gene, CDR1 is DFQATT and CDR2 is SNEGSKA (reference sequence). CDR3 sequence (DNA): TGCAGTGCTAGGAGACAGGCGGCAAGGGAAAAACTGTTTTTT. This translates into CSARRQAAREKLFF.

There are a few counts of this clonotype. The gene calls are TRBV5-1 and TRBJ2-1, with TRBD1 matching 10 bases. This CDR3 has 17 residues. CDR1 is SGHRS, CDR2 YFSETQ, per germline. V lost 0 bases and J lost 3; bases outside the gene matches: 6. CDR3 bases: TGCGCCAGCAGCTTGGCCCCGACAGGGGGCAGCTACAATGAGCAGTTCTTC. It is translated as CASSLAPTGGSYNEQFF.

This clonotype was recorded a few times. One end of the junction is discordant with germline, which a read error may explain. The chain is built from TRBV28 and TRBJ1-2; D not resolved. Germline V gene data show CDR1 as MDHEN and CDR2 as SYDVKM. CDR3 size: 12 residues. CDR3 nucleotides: TGTACCAGCAGTGACACAAACTATGGCTACACCTTC. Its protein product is CTSSDTNYGYTF.

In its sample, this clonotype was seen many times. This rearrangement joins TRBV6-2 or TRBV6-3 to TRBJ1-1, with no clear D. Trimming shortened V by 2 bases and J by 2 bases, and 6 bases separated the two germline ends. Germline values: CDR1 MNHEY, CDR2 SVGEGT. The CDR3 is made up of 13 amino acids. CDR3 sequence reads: CASSYLDNTEAFF. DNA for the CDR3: TGTGCCAGCAGTTACCTGGATAACACTGAAGCTTTCTTT.

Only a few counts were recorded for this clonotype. Here the CDR3 DNA reads TGCAGTGCTAGTGCCTGGACAAGATCAACTAATGAAAAACTGTTTTTT. This translates into CSASAWTRSTNEKLFF. This chain links TRBV20-1 with TRBJ1-4; weak D call: TRBD1 (5 bases). V gave up 3 bases and J gave up 0 bases, with 14 bases separating them. The CDR3 covers 16 residues. The germline CDR1 and CDR2 sequences are DFQATT and SNEGSKA (reference sequence).